This T cell receptor (beta chain) comes out of a study of shared clonotypes between healthy human individuals. As for this clone: What it binds is not known.

Study-level findings and limits: Donors were few, which limited the genetic and exposure-history diversity represented. Researchers found naive subsets generally carried larger estimated richness than memory subsets. Only blood was sampled; tissue repertoires likely differ.

Naive CD45RA+ and memory CD45RA-negative subsets were split from CD4+ cells. Clones were sequenced by immunoSEQ multiplex PCR, and TCRdb holds only the in-frame ones, with some missing. Of roughly 2.4 million clones in the sample, approximately 96% were seen once. Sequencing was done on a sample of naive CD4+ T cells sorted from blood. Subset given: CD45RA+ positively selected. This clonotype was sampled from a man younger than 30 in good health.

CDR3 DNA sequence: TGTGCCTGGAGTGGAGGGACTCCATACGAGCAGTACTTC. This sequence encodes CAWSGGTPYEQYF. The chain has TRBV30 and TRBJ2-7, with D perhaps matching TRBD2 (6 bases). This CDR3 is 13 amino acids long. The V gene's germline CDR1 is GTSNPN and CDR2 SVGIG (reference sequence). The ends were cut back, 1 base at V and 4 bases at J, with 11 bases in the middle.